A selection of T cell receptor beta chains follows, all from one sample in a study of T cell responses to AZD1222 COVID-19 vaccine. Produced via immunoSEQ multiplex PCR; TCRdb's table is partial and in-frame only. Here the sample spans 150,000 or so clones, 89% being singletons. Sample: peripheral blood, taken on day 0 of AZD1222 vaccination. The source of these receptors is an adult in good health. The CDR3 runs from the conserved cysteine through the conserved F or W. The D gene is left open where the match is weak. For some rows the clone size is stated as once, few or many, or as a class when expanded; others skip it.

size | J | V | D | DNA | CDR3
. | TRBJ2-2 | TRBV5-1 | . | TGCGCCAGCATCCCGGGACCCCCGTCGGCCGGGGAGCTGTTTTTT | CASIPGPPSAGELFF
once | TRBJ1-1 | TRBV6-5 | TRBD1 | TGTGCCAGCAGCCAGGGGGCTCAGAACACTGAAGCTTTCTTT | CASSQGAQNTEAFF
few | TRBJ2-3 | TRBV7-2 | . | TGTGCCAGCAGCTTAACTTACTCCGGACCCACAGATACGCAGTATTTT | CASSLTYSGPTDTQYF
. | TRBJ1-1 | TRBV7-2 | . | TGTGCCAGCAGCTTAGTGGGCAGATTGAACACTGAAGCTTTCTTT | CASSLVGRLNTEAFF
. | TRBJ1-5 | TRBV30 | . | TGTGCCTGGAGTGTACTAATAAGCAATCAGCCCCAGCATTTT | CAWSVLISNQPQHF
. | TRBJ2-5 | TRBV6-1 | . | TGTGCCAGCAGTGAAGTGACTAGGGGAAAAGAGACCCAGTACTTC | CASSEVTRGKETQYF
. | TRBJ2-1 | TRBV5-1 | . | TGCGCCAGCAGCTTGGAGTCATACTCTTACAATGAGCAGTTCTTC | CASSLESYSYNEQFF
. | TRBJ1-1 | TRBV5-4 | . | TGTGCCAGCAGCTTGGCCCTGGGCGTTGAAGCTTTCTTT | CASSLALGVEAFF
. | TRBJ1-5 | TRBV27 | TRBD1 | TGTGCCAGCAGTTTCGGGACAGCGCAGCCCCAGCATTTT | CASSFGTAQPQHF
once | TRBJ1-3 | TRBV7-2 | . | TGTGCCAGCAGCTTAGGTGGGGGCGGTGGAAACACCATATATTTT | CASSLGGGGGNTIYF
. | TRBJ2-5 | TRBV5-1 | . | TGCGCCAGCAGCTTGGATCCCGGGACTCAAGAGACCCAGTACTTC | CASSLDPGTQETQYF
. | TRBJ2-1 | TRBV30 | . | TGTGCCTGGAGTTCAGGGTATGAGCAGTTCTTC | CAWSSGYEQFF
. | TRBJ2-5 | TRBV6-5 | . | TGTGCCAGCAGCCCCCCGGGGAAGGAGACCCAGTACTTC | CASSPPGKETQYF
. | TRBJ1-2 | TRBV27 | . | TGTGCCAGCAGTTTAAAGGGCTCGCCGGGGGGCTACACCTTC | CASSLKGSPGGYTF
. | TRBJ1-6 | TRBV30 | TRBD1 | TGTGCCTCCCAGACAGGGTCGGCGGGTAATTCACCCCTCCACTTT | CASQTGSAGNSPLHF
. | TRBJ1-2 | TRBV29-1 | . | TGCAGCGTTGGCGGTTCCTATGGCTACACCTTC | CSVGGSYGYTF
. | TRBJ1-1 | TRBV7-7 | . | TGTGCTAGCAGCGCAGCAAAGGACACTGAAGCTTTCTTT | CASSAAKDTEAFF
. | TRBJ1-2 | TRBV5-6 | . | TGTGCCAGCAGCAAGATGGGGGTCGGCTATGGCTACACCTTC | CASSKMGVGYGYTF
once | TRBJ2-5 | TRBV3-1/TRBV3-2 | . | TGTGCCAGCAGCCAACAGGTCGCGCCCCACTTC | CASSQQVAPHF
. | TRBJ1-3 | TRBV7-9 | . | TGTGCCAGCAGCTTAGTGGGGTTCTGGGACACCATATATTTT | CASSLVGFWDTIYF
. | TRBJ1-1 | TRBV20-1 | TRBD1 | TGCAGTGCTAGTGGGCGACAGGGGGCGAACACTGAAGCTTTCTTT | CSASGRQGANTEAFF
. | TRBJ1-2 | TRBV2 | . | TGTGCCAGCAGGATGGACAGACGTTCCTATGGCTACACCTTC | CASRMDRRSYGYTF
. | TRBJ1-6 | TRBV6-1 | TRBD1 | TGTGCCAGCAGTGAGTACCCAGACAGGGGGGATAATTCACCCCTCCACTTT | CASSEYPDRGDNSPLHF
few | TRBJ2-1 | TRBV6-2/TRBV6-3 | . | TGTGCCAGCAGTAACACGACTCGGGGGACCTCCTACAATGAGCAGTTCTTC | CASSNTTRGTSYNEQFF
. | TRBJ1-3 | TRBV23-1 | . | TGCGCCAGCAGTCAATCGCCAGGGTTCCCCTCTGGAAACACCATATATTTT | CASSQSPGFPSGNTIYF
. | TRBJ1-3 | TRBV2 | . | TGTGCCAGCGGCCGGGACACCCGGAACACCATATATTTT | CASGRDTRNTIYF
. | TRBJ1-6 | TRBV6-5 | . | TGTGCCAGCAGTTTGGTTGCGCGCGAATCACCCCTCCACTTT | CASSLVARESPLHF
. | TRBJ2-3 | TRBV7-9 | . | TGTGCCAGCAGCCCCAACACAGATACGCAGTATTTT | CASSPNTDTQYF
. | TRBJ1-2 | TRBV5-1 | . | TGCGCCAGCAGCTTGGGTGGTGGCTACACCTTC | CASSLGGGYTF
. | TRBJ1-6 | TRBV7-3 | TRBD1 | TGTGCCAGCAGCTCGGACAGGGGGCCAGTATCCTATAATTCACCCCTCCACTTT | CASSSDRGPVSYNSPLHF
. | TRBJ2-2 | TRBV27 | TRBD1 | TGTGCCAGCAGTATGGGACAGCTCATGACCGGGGAGCTGTTTTTT | CASSMGQLMTGELFF
. | TRBJ1-2 | TRBV29-1 | . | TGCAGCGGCGTACAGGGAGACTATGGCTACACCTTC | CSGVQGDYGYTF
. | TRBJ1-5 | TRBV19 | . | TGTGCCAGTAGTATTAGCTCCAGAAACTTGGGGCCCCAGCATTTT | CASSISSRNLGPQHF
. | TRBJ1-2 | TRBV5-1 | TRBD1 | TGCGCCAGCAGCTTTATTCCGACGGGACAGGAGAACTATGGCTACACCTTC | CASSFIPTGQENYGYTF